This T cell receptor beta chain was sequenced in a study of glioma-infiltrating T cells listed by TCRdb under 2016. With regard to the full study: TCR alpha- and beta-chain repertoires were sequenced from glioma tissue, non-neoplastic brain tissue and matched peripheral blood mononuclear cells. To gauge divergence between tissue and blood T-cell populations, every tissue-infiltrating repertoire was compared against the peripheral blood repertoire from the same patient. The paired cohort comprised three low-grade glioma patients, eight primary glioblastoma patients and three non-glioma patients contributing non-neoplastic brain tissue.

Results the study describes overall, beyond this receptor: Group comparisons were based on small numbers of patients: three non-neoplastic, three low-grade glioma and several glioblastoma patients. Very few CDR3 sequences were found to be shared between tissue and blood, and this scarcity was attributed to high CDR3 diversity and limited sampling. VJ-independent divergence between tissue and blood was lower than expected in non-neoplastic patients but higher than expected in all gliomas, particularly low-grade gliomas.

V loses 7 bases, J loses 6 bases, and the germline ends lie 18 bases apart. The CDR3 runs 14 residues from the cysteine to the phenylalanine. Only the CDR3 part of the read is kept: 42 bases, read in frame from the first base. In its sample, this clonotype was seen many times. Its antigen remains undetermined. Qualities for individual bases were not recorded, and no much larger clone is one base off. The iRepertoire nested amplicon-rescue multiplex PCR (arm-PCR) platform was used to amplify TCR alpha and beta CDR3 regions from RNA. The input for one-step reverse transcription and amplification was roughly 85-400 ng of either tissue mRNA or PBMC total RNA. Following bead purification, Illumina adapters were added by a secondary multiplex PCR, and the libraries were gel-purified between 200 and 400 bp. Libraries carried internal 6-nucleotide barcodes used for demultiplexing. Sequencing of libraries was performed on an Illumina MiSeq with 2x220 or 2x250 nucleotide paired-end reads. In the source study's methods: Paired reads were merged using FLASH 1.2.11 and aligned with BWA-MEM to the GRCh37 human genome, and TRA and TRB reads were then extracted. For V and J assignment, an IMGT-derived reference of cassette sequences and CDR3 motifs that included pseudogenes was used. Three-frame translation of reads was performed, and productive CDR3s were defined as those with a C...FGXG motif and no stop codons. A clonotype was defined as a unique combination of a V-J cassette pair and a CDR3 amino acid sequence. Filtering of reads was based on Hamming distance, with the threshold set by the sequence error rate of each sample in mapped regions. Through fastp at Q25 and MiXCR, TCRdb rebuilt clones from the public reads, retaining in-frame beta chains. Under each unique CDR3 protein, matching rows form one entry showing the most common genes and DNA. TCRdb's processing, not the study's, gives the V and J calls here. The sample yields about 130,000 distinct CDR3 sequences; 20% to 25% were counted once. Jointly, the top ten make up roughly 15% of the sample.

The sequence links TRBV12-3 or TRBV12-4 to TRBJ1-1, with the D gene uncertain. This receptor was obtained from a human donor with low-grade glioma or glioblastoma, undergoing nonglioma brain surgery, or in good health (not recorded which). Sequenced input: glioma tissue, nonneoplastic brain tissue, or PBMCs (not recorded which). The CDR3 reads CASIINRLGAEAFF. Read as DNA, the sequence is TGTGCCAGCATTATTAATCGACTCGGCGCTGAAGCTTTCTTT.